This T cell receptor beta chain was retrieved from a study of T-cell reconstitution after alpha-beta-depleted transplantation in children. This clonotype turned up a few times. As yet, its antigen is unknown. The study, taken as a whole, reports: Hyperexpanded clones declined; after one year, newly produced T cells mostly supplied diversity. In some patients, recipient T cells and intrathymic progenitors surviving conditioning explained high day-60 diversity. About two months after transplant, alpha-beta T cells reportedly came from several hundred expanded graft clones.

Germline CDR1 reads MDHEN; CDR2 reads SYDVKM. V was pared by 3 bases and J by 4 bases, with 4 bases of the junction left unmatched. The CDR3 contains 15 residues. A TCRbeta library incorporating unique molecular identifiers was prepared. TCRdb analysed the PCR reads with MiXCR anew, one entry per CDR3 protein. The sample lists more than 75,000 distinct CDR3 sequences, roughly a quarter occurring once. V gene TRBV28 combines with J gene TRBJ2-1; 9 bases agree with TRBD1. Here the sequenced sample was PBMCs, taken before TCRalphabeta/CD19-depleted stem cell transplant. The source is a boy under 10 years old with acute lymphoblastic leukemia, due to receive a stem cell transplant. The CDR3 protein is CASSFGQGIYNEQFF. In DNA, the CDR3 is TGTGCCAGCAGTTTCGGACAGGGGATATACAATGAGCAGTTCTTC.